This T cell receptor beta chain was sequenced for a study of blood T cells in healthy people across ages. Study-wide background: Roughly one uniquely barcoded beta molecule per two T cells was captured.

Isolation yielded PBMCs, at least 6 million per sample, in every case. Next came a second PCR, run for about 7 to 12 cycles, which used a sample-barcoded 5' primer along with a J-beta primer mix. Each cDNA molecule carried a tag from a template-switch adaptor that contained 12 random nucleotides. From the 5' RACE reads, TCRdb called clonotypes with MiXCR, one entry per CDR3 protein. The sample yields roughly 2 million distinct CDR3 sequences, around half seen once. With regard to this clonotype: No antigen is known for it.

Germline V gene data show CDR1 as LGHNA and CDR2 as YSLEER. The CDR3 has 15 amino acids. The V end lost 1 base, the J end lost 5 bases, and 12 bases lay between the germline ends. Study observations and caveats: Estimated diversity that came from one million T cells was considered an underestimate.

The V call is TRBV4-3, the J call TRBJ1-5; the D is unclear. Material: blood. This receptor was identified in a woman aged 35 to 49 in good health. CDR3 nucleotide sequence: TGCGCCAGCAGCCAAGGTTTCGGACGGGATCAGCCCCAGCATTTT. Its protein is CASSQGFGRDQPQHF.